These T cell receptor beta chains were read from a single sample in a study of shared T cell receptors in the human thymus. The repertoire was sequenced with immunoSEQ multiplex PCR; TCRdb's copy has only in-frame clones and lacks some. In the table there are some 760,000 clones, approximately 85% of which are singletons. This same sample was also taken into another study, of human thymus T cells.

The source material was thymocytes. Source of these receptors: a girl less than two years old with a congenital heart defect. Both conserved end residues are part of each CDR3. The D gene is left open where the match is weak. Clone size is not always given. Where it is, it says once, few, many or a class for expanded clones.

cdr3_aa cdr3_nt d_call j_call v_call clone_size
CASSPPYETYGYTF TGCGCCAGCAGCCCACCCTATGAAACGTATGGCTACACCTTC . TRBJ1-2 TRBV4-1 .
CASSSRTGNYEQYF TGTGCCAGCAGCTCGAGGACAGGGAATTACGAGCAGTACTTC TRBD1 TRBJ2-7 TRBV7-8 .
CASNPVLGTDTQYF TGTGCCAGCAATCCCGTCCTAGGCACAGATACGCAGTATTTT . TRBJ2-3 TRBV6-5 .
CASSEDRGLGGNTEAFF TGTGCCAGCAGCGAAGACAGGGGGTTGGGAGGGAACACTGAAGCTTTCTTT TRBD1 TRBJ1-1 TRBV6-1 .
CASSLDSEANYGYTF TGCGCCAGCAGCTTGGACAGTGAAGCTAACTATGGCTACACCTTC . TRBJ1-2 TRBV5-1 few
CASSLPGGPYNEQFF TGTGCCAGCAGTTTACCGGGGGGACCCTACAATGAGCAGTTCTTC TRBD2 TRBJ2-1 TRBV28 .
CASVKSPGTGFAEAFF TGTGCTAGTGTGAAATCCCCCGGGACAGGGTTCGCTGAAGCTTTCTTT TRBD1 TRBJ1-1 TRBV12-5 .
CASSSMRQSNYGYTF TGTGCCAGCAGCTCCATGCGACAGTCTAACTATGGCTACACCTTC . TRBJ1-2 TRBV5-8 .
CASSYRGNSPLHF TGTGCCAGCAGTTACAGAGGTAATTCACCCCTCCACTTT . TRBJ1-6 TRBV6-5 .
CASRDRDIGYTF TGTGCCAGCAGGGACAGGGACATAGGCTACACCTTC TRBD1 TRBJ1-2 TRBV6-1 .
CASSLGGGTEAFF TGTGCCAGCAGCCTTGGGGGAGGCACTGAAGCTTTCTTT . TRBJ1-1 TRBV5-4 .
CASSLNLTRGYTF TGTGCCAGCAGTTTAAACCTTACGCGCGGCTACACCTTC . TRBJ1-2 TRBV13 .
CASSRKGTGIPGDGYTF TGTGCCAGCAGTCGAAAGGGGACAGGGATCCCGGGGGATGGCTACACCTTC TRBD1 TRBJ1-2 TRBV28 .
CASSPFLPGQGGDTQYF TGTGCCAGCTCACCATTTTTGCCGGGCCAGGGGGGAGATACGCAGTATTTT . TRBJ2-3 TRBV18 once
CASSQNRDTYGYTF TGCGCCAGCAGTCAAAACAGGGATACCTATGGCTACACCTTC . TRBJ1-2 TRBV5-1 .
CASSRGCWPGSYGYTF TGTGCCAGCAGCCGAGGTTGCTGGCCAGGGTCCTATGGCTACACCTTC . TRBJ1-2 TRBV5-7 few
CASSPSQGARENTQYF TGTGCCAGCAGCCCTTCACAGGGGGCGCGAGAAAATACGCAGTATTTT TRBD1 TRBJ2-3 TRBV5-6 .
CASSLGTSGVQETQYF TGTGCCAGCAGCTTAGGGACTAGCGGGGTCCAAGAGACCCAGTACTTC TRBD2 TRBJ2-5 TRBV13 .
CASGPGQGRNEQYF TGTGCCAGCGGGCCGGGACAGGGAAGGAACGAGCAGTACTTC TRBD1 TRBJ2-7 TRBV27 .
CASSYVDNYNEQFF TGTGCCAGCAGTTACGTGGACAACTACAATGAGCAGTTCTTC . TRBJ2-1 TRBV6-5 .
CASSLPGQGLYNEQFF TGTGCCAGCAGCTTACCGGGACAGGGCCTTTACAATGAGCAGTTCTTC TRBD1 TRBJ2-1 TRBV9 once
CASSALQGTTYNEQFF TGTGCCAGCAGCGCCCTCCAGGGGACGACCTACAATGAGCAGTTCTTC . TRBJ2-1 TRBV9 .
CASSRRLRNSSNQPQHF TGCGCCAGCAGCCGCAGATTGAGAAACAGCAGCAATCAGCCCCAGCATTTT . TRBJ1-5 TRBV4-1 .
CASSPRFGAYEQYF TGTGCCAGCTCACCGCGCTTCGGGGCCTACGAGCAGTACTTC . TRBJ2-7 TRBV18 .
CASSLTTGGNTEAFF TGTGCCAGCAGCTTGACGACAGGGGGAAACACTGAAGCTTTCTTT TRBD1 TRBJ1-1 TRBV7-8 once
CASGPGLPGQLYGYTF TGTGCTAGTGGCCCTGGGCTCCCGGGACAGCTCTATGGCTACACCTTC TRBD1 TRBJ1-2 TRBV12-5 .
CASSQDPAKADGTHMNTGELFF TGCGCCAGCAGCCAAGATCCCGCAAAGGCCGACGGGACACACATGAACACCGGGGAGCTGTTTTTT . TRBJ2-2 TRBV4-3 .
CASSFSLASRPGELFF TGTGCCAGCAGTTTCTCGTTAGCGTCCAGACCCGGGGAGCTGTTTTTT . TRBJ2-2 TRBV28 .
CASSGGTSGVQFRFF TGCGCCAGCAGCGGGGGGACTAGCGGGGTCCAGTTTCGGTTCTTC TRBD2 TRBJ2-1 TRBV5-1 .
CASGLVDRVNTEAFF TGTGCTAGTGGTTTGGTTGACAGGGTGAACACTGAAGCTTTCTTT TRBD1 TRBJ1-1 TRBV12-5 .
CASSGSWGGGYTF TGTGCCAGCAGTGGCTCGTGGGGCGGTGGCTACACCTTC . TRBJ1-2 TRBV6-1 .
CASSPPGQPRHGELFF TGTGCCAGTAGTCCCCCGGGACAGCCAAGACACGGGGAGCTGTTTTTT TRBD1 TRBJ2-2 TRBV19 .
CASSLLRGQPQHF TGTGCCAGCAGTTTATTGAGAGGCCAGCCCCAGCATTTT . TRBJ1-5 TRBV27 .
CASPWGVYRGFNYGYTF TGTGCCAGCCCCTGGGGGGTGTACAGGGGGTTTAACTATGGCTACACCTTC TRBD1 TRBJ1-2 TRBV7-4 once
CASSLVALPEAFF TGTGCCAGCAGCTTAGTAGCCTTGCCTGAAGCTTTCTTT . TRBJ1-1 TRBV7-9 few
CASPSSGGGTDTQYF TGTGCCAGCCCTTCATCCGGGGGGGGCACAGATACGCAGTATTTT TRBD2 TRBJ2-3 TRBV11-1 .
CASRGAGELFF TGTGCCAGCAGAGGGGCCGGGGAGCTGTTTTTT . TRBJ2-2 TRBV5-4 .
CASSGGRANTEAFF TGCGCCAGCAGCGGGGGCAGGGCGAACACTGAAGCTTTCTTT . TRBJ1-1 TRBV5-1 .
CASGGSGTGQETQYF TGTGCCAGCGGAGGATCCGGGACAGGCCAAGAGACCCAGTACTTC TRBD1 TRBJ2-5 TRBV28 .
CAISGGGPGTGVNYGYTF TGTGCCATCAGTGGGGGGGGCCCCGGGACAGGGGTTAACTATGGCTACACCTTC TRBD1 TRBJ1-2 TRBV10-3 .
CASSSPRAGMGSLHF TGTGCCAGCAGCTCCCCGAGGGCAGGAATGGGCTCCCTCCACTTT . TRBJ1-6 TRBV7-2 .
CASSQVLNSESNYGYTF TGCGCCAGCAGCCAAGTTCTTAATAGCGAGTCTAACTATGGCTACACCTTC . TRBJ1-2 TRBV4-3 .
CASSQKPGQGTYEQYF TGCGCCAGCAGTCAGAAACCGGGACAGGGAACCTACGAGCAGTACTTC TRBD1 TRBJ2-7 TRBV23-1 .
CASSQPSGLDNQPQHF TGCGCCAGCAGCCAACCTTCCGGACTAGACAATCAGCCCCAGCATTTT . TRBJ1-5 TRBV4-1 .
CASSLCTDSANYGYTF TGTGCCAGCAGTTTATGCACGGACAGTGCTAACTATGGCTACACCTTC . TRBJ1-2 TRBV28 .
CASSQSTRTVRNTEAFF TGTGCCAGCAGCCAATCCACCCGGACAGTGAGGAACACTGAAGCTTTCTTT . TRBJ1-1 TRBV16 once
CASSLPPGLAHPNEQFF TGTGCCAGCAGCCTACCGCCGGGACTAGCCCACCCCAATGAGCAGTTCTTC TRBD2 TRBJ2-1 TRBV7-8 .
CATSSGAREGRAEQFF TGTGCCACCAGCAGTGGGGCCAGGGAAGGGAGGGCTGAGCAGTTCTTC TRBD2 TRBJ2-1 TRBV15 .
CASSSQYPLWVTGNYGYTF TGCGCCAGCAGCTCTCAATATCCCTTGTGGGTGACAGGGAACTATGGCTACACCTTC TRBD1 TRBJ1-2 TRBV5-1 .
CASSLEGQGVMGQMNTEAFF TGCGCCAGCAGCTTGGAGGGACAGGGCGTAATGGGCCAGATGAACACTGAAGCTTTCTTT TRBD1 TRBJ1-1 TRBV5-1 .
CASSPLPQLYRAHEQFF TGTGCCAGCTCACCACTACCTCAACTCTACAGGGCCCATGAGCAGTTCTTC . TRBJ2-1 TRBV18 .
CASSPWGEANYGYTF TGCGCCAGCAGCCCGTGGGGGGAAGCTAACTATGGCTACACCTTC . TRBJ1-2 TRBV5-1 .
CASSLKASGGLIQQYF TGTGCCAGCAGCTTAAAGGCTTCGGGGGGCCTTATCCAGCAGTACTTC . TRBJ2-7 TRBV7-2 .
CSVEVLGGTTNTGELFF TGCAGCGTTGAAGTTTTGGGGGGGACCACGAACACCGGGGAGCTGTTTTTT TRBD2 TRBJ2-2 TRBV29-1 .
CASSQDGTGQFSYEQYF TGCGCCAGCAGCCAAGATGGGACAGGGCAATTCTCCTACGAGCAGTACTTC TRBD1 TRBJ2-7 TRBV4-1 .